This T cell receptor beta chain was recorded in a study of T cell responses to AZD1222 COVID-19 vaccine (dated by TCRdb to the early 2020s). Turning to the overall study: TCR sequencing was performed for roughly 240 trial participants, of whom about 200 were given two doses of AZD1222 and approximately 26 were given two doses of MenACWY control vaccine. Trial participants were enrolled by age into subgroups of 18-55, 56-69 and 70-plus years, and around 150, 29 and 61 TCR-sequenced participants, respectively, were included in these subgroups.

Interpreted using the paper, the time point label stands for: baseline before first vaccination. The treatment or condition label of this sample denotes: meningococcal conjugate vaccine given as trial control. Vaccinee samples were obtained from the UK trials COV001 and COV002, which included a single-blind randomized controlled phase 2/3 trial of AZD1222 (ChAdOx1 nCoV-19) in healthy adults. For TCRbeta chain sequencing, PBMC samples from trial participants were taken at day 0 and at day 28 after the second dose. V gives up 6 bases and J gives up 2 bases, and the segment between their germline ends measures 10 bases. From cysteine to phenylalanine, the CDR3 is 14 amino acids long. The only DNA kept is the CDR3, 42 bases in frame from the first base. CDR1 and CDR2, looked up from the germline V gene, are MRHNA and SNTAGT. This clone occurred once. Its specific antigen is unknown. No much larger clonotype is one base removed from it; base qualities were not supplied.

The CDR3 regions of human TCRbeta chains were subjected to immunosequencing. On the study's bioinformatics: Repertoire TCRs were checked for matches against a reference library of SARS-CoV-2-specific TCRs that had been generated using the MIRA antigen-specificity platform. Breadth was defined as the fraction of unique TCRs that were SARS-CoV-2-associated. Depth was defined as the fraction of total T cells that were SARS-CoV-2-associated. Using the MIRA data, each spike-specific TCR was mapped to the spike region that the TCR reacts to and placed in a CD4 or CD8 class. Log10-transformed breadth and depth values were compared by one-way ANOVA with Sidak's multiple comparisons tests. As stored in TCRdb, this immuneACCESS dataset retains in-frame rearrangements with V and J assigned. A fraction of the clones does not appear; measured against another copy, unresolved V genes explain less than half of the discrepancy, and the remainder lacks a known reason. Clone size and the V and J calls come from that table; the DNA yielded D and trimming. A total of some 95,000 clones appear in this sample, under 90% of them only once. The ten largest clones capture around 2.8% of the sample.

Findings and caveats that apply to the study as a whole: The whole spike protein was spanned by vaccine-associated CD4 TCRs, and dominant responses were seen in regions 160-218 and 743-854. Conclusions about previously exposed vaccinees were limited because only 6 or 7 AZD1222 recipients were SARS-CoV-2 seropositive at baseline. In the small 56-69-year group, the increase in depth fell short of significance, most likely because of low power. Spike-specific TCR breadth and depth rose significantly after two AZD1222 doses compared with day 0 and with MenACWY recipients. Epitopes outside the regions mutated in the B.1.351 and B.1.1.7 variants were reportedly recognized by nearly half of the unique spike-specific TCRs. Most participants were white British and females outnumbered males, and the authors suggested that clonal diversity may have been underestimated. No day 14 peak-response samples were available, so repertoires were characterized only after the peak T cell response.

The sequence was collected from an adult in good health. The sequencing here drew on peripheral blood, taken on day 0 of MenACWY control vaccination. Recombination linked TRBV6-4 to TRBJ2-2, with a weak D call of TRBD1 (6 bases match). This receptor carries the CDR3 CASRVTGNTGELFF. The nucleotides read TGTGCCAGCAGAGTGACAGGAAACACCGGGGAGCTGTTTTTT.